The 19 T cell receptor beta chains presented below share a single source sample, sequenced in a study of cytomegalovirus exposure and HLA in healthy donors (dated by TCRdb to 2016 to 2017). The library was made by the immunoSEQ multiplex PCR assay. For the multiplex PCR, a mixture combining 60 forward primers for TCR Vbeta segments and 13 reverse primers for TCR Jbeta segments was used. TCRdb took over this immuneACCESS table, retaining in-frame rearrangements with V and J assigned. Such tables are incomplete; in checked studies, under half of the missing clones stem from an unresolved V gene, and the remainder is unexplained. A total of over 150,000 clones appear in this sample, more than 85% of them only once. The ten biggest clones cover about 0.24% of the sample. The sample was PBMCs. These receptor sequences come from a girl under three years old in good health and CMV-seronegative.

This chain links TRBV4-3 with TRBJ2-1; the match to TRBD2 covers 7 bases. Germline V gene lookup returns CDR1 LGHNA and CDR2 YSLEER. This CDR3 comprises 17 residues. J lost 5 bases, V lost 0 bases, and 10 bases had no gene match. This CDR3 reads CASSQDIMTSWNNEQFF. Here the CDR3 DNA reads TGCGCCAGCAGCCAAGATATAATGACTAGCTGGAACAATGAGCAGTTCTTC.

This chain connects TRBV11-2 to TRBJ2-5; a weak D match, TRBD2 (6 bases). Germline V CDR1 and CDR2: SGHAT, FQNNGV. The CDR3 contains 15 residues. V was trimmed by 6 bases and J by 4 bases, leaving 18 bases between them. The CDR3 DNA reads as TGTGCCAGCAGTTCAAGCGGGCGGGCTGGAGAGACCCAGTACTTC. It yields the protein CASSSSGRAGETQYF.

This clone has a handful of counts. CDR3 residues: CASLQGWSTGELFF. The CDR3 DNA reads as TGTGCCAGCCTACAGGGATGGAGCACCGGGGAGCTGTTTTTT. J is TRBJ2-2 and V is TRBV2, with a tentative D call TRBD1 (6 bases). Germline-derived CDR1 and CDR2 are SNHLY and FYNNEI. The CDR3 contains 14 residues. V was cut by 8 bases and J by 4 bases, with 14 bases left in between. Full variable domain (missing parts from reference TRBV2 and TRBJ2-2): EPEVTQTPSHQVTQMGQEVILRCVPISNHLYFYWYRQILGQKVEFLVSFYNNEISEKSEIFDDQFSVERPDGSNFTLKIRSTKLEDSAMYFCASLQGWSTGELFFGEGSRLTVL.

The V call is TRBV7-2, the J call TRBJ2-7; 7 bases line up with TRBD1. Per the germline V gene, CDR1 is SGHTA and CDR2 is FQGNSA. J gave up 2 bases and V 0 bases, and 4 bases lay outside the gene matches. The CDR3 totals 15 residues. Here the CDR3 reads CASSLATGVPYEQYF. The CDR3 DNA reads TGTGCCAGCAGCTTAGCTACAGGGGTCCCCTACGAGCAGTACTTC.

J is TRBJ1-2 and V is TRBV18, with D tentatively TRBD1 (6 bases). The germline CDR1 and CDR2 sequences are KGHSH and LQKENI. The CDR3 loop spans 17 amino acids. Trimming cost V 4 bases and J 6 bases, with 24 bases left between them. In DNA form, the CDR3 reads TGTGCCAGCTCACGGTCAACAGGGCCTACGGACCCGAATGGCTACACCTTC. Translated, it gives CASSRSTGPTDPNGYTF.

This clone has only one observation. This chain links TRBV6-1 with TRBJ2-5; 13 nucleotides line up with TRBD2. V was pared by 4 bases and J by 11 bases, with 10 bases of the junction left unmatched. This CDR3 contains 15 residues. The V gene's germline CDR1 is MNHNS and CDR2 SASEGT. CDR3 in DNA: TGTGCCAGCAGTGCTGTACTAGCGGGGGGGAGGGAGCAGTACTTC. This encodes CASSAVLAGGREQYF.

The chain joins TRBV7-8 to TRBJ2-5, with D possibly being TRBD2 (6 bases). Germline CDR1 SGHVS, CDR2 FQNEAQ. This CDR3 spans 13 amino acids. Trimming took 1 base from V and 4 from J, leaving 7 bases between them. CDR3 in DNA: TGTGCCAGCAGCTTAGGGGGAGGAGAGACCCAGTACTTC. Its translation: CASSLGGGETQYF.

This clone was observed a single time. This CDR3 is CATSRDSGGGGGYTF. The CDR3 DNA reads TGTGCCACCAGCAGAGATAGTGGGGGGGGAGGTGGCTACACCTTC. This sequence joins TRBV15 and TRBJ1-2, with D perhaps matching TRBD1 (5 bases). Germline loops: CDR1 LNHNV, CDR2 YYDKDF (reference sequence). The germline V and J ends were trimmed by 0 bases and 7 bases, with 15 bases remaining between them. CDR3 size: 15 residues. The variable domain in full, completed from reference TRBV15 and TRBJ1-2, reads DAMVIQNPRYQVTQFGKPVTLSCSQTLNHNVMYWYQQKSSQAPKLLFHYYDKDFNNEADTPDNFQSRRPNTSFCFLDIRSPGLGDTAMYLCATSRDSGGGGGYTFGSGTRLTVV.

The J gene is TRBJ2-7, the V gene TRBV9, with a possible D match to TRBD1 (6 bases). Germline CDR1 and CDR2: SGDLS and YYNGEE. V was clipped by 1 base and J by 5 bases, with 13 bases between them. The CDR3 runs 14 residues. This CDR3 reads CASSVSSGADEQYF. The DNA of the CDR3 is TGTGCCAGCAGCGTAAGTTCAGGGGCCGACGAGCAGTACTTC.

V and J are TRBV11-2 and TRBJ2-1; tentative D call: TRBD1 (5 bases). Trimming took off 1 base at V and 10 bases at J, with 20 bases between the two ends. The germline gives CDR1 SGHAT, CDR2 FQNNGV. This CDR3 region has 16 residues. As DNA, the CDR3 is TGTGCCAGCAGCTTAGGAAGACAGAGAGTCTTTAGGGAGCAGTTCTTC. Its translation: CASSLGRQRVFREQFF.

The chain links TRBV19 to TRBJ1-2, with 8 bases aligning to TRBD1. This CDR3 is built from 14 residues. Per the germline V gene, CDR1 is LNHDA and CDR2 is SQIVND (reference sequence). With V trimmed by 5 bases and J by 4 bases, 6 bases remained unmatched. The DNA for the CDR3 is TGTGCCAGTAGTCCCAGGGGGCTCGGCTATGGCTACACCTTC. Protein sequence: CASSPRGLGYGYTF.

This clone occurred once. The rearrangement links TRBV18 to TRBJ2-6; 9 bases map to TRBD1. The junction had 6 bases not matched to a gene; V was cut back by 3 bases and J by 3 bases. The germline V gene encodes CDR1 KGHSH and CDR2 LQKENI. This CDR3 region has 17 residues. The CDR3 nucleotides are TGTGCCAGCTCACCCGGGACAGGGCACGGTGGGGCCAACGTCCTGACTTTC. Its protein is CASSPGTGHGGANVLTF.

The CDR3 region is CASSGDIGHQPQHF. The CDR3 nucleotides are TGTGCCAGCAGTGGGGACATCGGTCATCAGCCCCAGCATTTT. The chain is built from TRBV2 and TRBJ1-5; D may be TRBD1 (6 bases). The CDR3 covers 14 residues. CDR1 and CDR2 from the germline V gene are SNHLY and FYNNEI. V shed 4 bases and J shed 5 bases, with 12 bases lying between them.

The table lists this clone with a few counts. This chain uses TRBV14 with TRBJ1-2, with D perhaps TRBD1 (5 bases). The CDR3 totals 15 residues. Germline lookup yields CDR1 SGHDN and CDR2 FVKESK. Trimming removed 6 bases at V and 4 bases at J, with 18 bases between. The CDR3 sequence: CASRLRITGCYGYTF. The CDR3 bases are TGTGCCAGCAGACTGAGGATAACAGGCTGCTATGGCTACACCTTC.

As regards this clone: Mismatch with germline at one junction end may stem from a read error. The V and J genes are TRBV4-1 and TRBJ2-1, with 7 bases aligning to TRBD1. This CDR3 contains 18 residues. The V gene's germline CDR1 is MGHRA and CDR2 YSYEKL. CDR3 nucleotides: TGCGCCAGCAGCCAAGCTGCCACAGGGGCAAGCTCCTACAATGAGCGGTTCTTC. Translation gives CASSQAATGASSYNERFF.

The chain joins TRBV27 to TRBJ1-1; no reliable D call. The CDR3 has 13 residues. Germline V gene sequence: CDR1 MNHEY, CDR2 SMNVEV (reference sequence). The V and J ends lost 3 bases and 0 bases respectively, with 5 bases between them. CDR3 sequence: CASSFRVNTEAFF. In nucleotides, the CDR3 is TGTGCCAGCAGTTTTCGGGTGAACACTGAAGCTTTCTTT.

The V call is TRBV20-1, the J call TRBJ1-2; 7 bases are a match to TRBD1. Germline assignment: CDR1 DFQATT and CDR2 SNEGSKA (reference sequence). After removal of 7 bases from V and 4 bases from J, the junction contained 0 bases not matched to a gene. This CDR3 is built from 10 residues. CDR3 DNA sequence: TGCAGTGGGACAGGCTATGGCTACACCTTC. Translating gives CSGTGYGYTF.

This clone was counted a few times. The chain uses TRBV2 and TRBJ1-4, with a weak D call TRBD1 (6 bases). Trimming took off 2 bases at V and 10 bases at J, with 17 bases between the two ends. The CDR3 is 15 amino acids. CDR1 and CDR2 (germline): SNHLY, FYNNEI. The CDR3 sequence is CASSEYRGQEGKLFF. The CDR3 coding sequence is TGTGCCAGCAGTGAATATAGGGGACAAGAAGGAAAACTGTTTTTT.

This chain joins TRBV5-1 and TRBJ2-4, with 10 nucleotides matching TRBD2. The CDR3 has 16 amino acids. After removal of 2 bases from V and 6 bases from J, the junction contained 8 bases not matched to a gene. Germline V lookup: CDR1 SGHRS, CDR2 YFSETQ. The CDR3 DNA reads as TGCGCCAGCAGCTTCGTCAGCGGGAGGGGGGGAAACATTCAGTACTTC. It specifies CASSFVSGRGGNIQYF.